This TCR beta chain was observed in a study of cytomegalovirus exposure and HLA in healthy donors. V lost 5 bases and J lost 5; bases outside the gene matches: 10. CDR3 length: 15 residues. Germline values: CDR1 SEHNR, CDR2 FQNEAQ (reference sequence). Profiling relied on immunoSEQ multiplex PCR, and the TCRdb table lists in-frame clones only, not all of them. Here the sample spans about 110,000 clones, more than 75% being singletons. The receptor comes from a woman under 40 in good health and CMV-seropositive. The genes are TRBV7-9 and TRBJ2-5, with 8 positions matching TRBD1. Sequencing was done on a sample of PBMCs. The CDR3 reads CASSHMDRAWETQYF. The CDR3 region has the DNA TGTGCCAGCAGCCATATGGACAGGGCGTGGGAGACCCAGTACTTC. Full variable domain (rest looked up from reference TRBV7-9 and TRBJ2-5): DTGVSQNPRHKITKRGQNVTFRCDPISEHNRLYWYRQTLGQGPEFLTYFQNEAQLEKSRLLSDRFSAERPKGSFSTLEIQRTEQGDSAMYLCASSHMDRAWETQYFGPGTRLLVL.